Described below is a single T cell receptor beta chain sequence and its context. Its antigen has not been determined. The record has no base qualities; no much larger clone is one base away. This specimen comes from a study of blood T cell repertoires in COVID-19 (dated by TCRdb to between 2020 and 2021). Background for the entire study: Samples covering the acute and convalescent phases of COVID-19 were provided by collaborators in the United States, Italy and Spain. Nearly every sample came with metadata listing a de-identified subject ID, COVID-19 status, age in years and sex. Samples were obtained from the ongoing ImmuneRACE study (first 160 participants) and from approximately 1,200 subjects provided by 6 global collaborators. Where available, HLA class I and class II types were obtained from metadata supplied by the sample provider rather than from assay-based typing. The prospective study material was composed of cDNA or gDNA derived from T cells, B-cell-depleted T cells, or PBMCs. The repertoires were released in a freely available public database intended as a resource for research on the immune response to SARS-CoV-2. Deeply sampled blood TCRbeta repertoires from subjects exposed to, actively infected with, or recovered from COVID-19 were included in the dataset. The full study reports these points: The amount of clinical and demographic metadata varied by source and participant and was provided uncurated.

From the germline V gene (reference sequence), CDR1 is LNHNV and CDR2 is YYDKDF. Between the V and J ends, shortened by 3 bases and 1 base respectively, the junction contains 6 bases. The CDR3 numbers 13 residues from cysteine through phenylalanine. Here the CDR3 DNA is all that survives: 39 bases in frame from base 1. The immunoSEQ Assay, a bias-controlled multiplex PCR, was used to amplify TCRbeta CDR3 regions from genomic DNA. Processing in the source paper ran as follows. The number of nucleated cells in each sample was estimated by amplification of reference gene primers within the assay. To quantify the absolute abundance of each unique TCRbeta CDR3 rearrangement, sequence reads were collapsed and filtered. For each sample, productive Simpson clonality was calculated as the square root of Simpson's diversity index across productive rearrangements. TCRdb retrieved this table from immuneACCESS and kept in-frame rearrangements only. Not all clones are present; in checked studies, unresolved V genes account for under half, and no reason is known for the remainder. That table gives V, J and clone size, and the DNA gave D and trimming. The sample data list just under 50,000 clones, and approximately 80% of these were observed just once. The ten largest make up approximately 7.1% of the sample.

Each collaborating institution followed its own protocols to collect whole blood in K2EDTA tubes. For TCRbeta analysis, collaborators shipped samples as frozen whole blood, isolated PBMCs, or DNA extracted from either of those sample types. The sequence is built from TRBV15 and TRBJ1-1; the D gene cannot be resolved reliably. This TCR derives from a human donor in a cohort sampled during active COVID-19. Sequenced input: peripheral blood. CDR3 region: CATSSQQNTEAFF. The nucleotide sequence is given as TGTGCCACCAGCAGCCAACAGAACACTGAAGCTTTCTTT.